A single sample is the source of the 30 T cell receptor beta chains below, sequenced in a study of OX40 agonist ivuxolimab in advanced cancers. TCRdb's copy holds only in-frame clones and misses some; the assay was immunoSEQ multiplex PCR. Here the sample spans tens of thousands of clones, 80% to 95% being singletons. This sample comprised CD4+ or CD8+ T cells sorted from blood, obtained in a trial of the OX40 agonist ivuxolimab. Source of these receptors: an adult with an advanced solid tumor such as melanoma, head and neck, liver or kidney cancer.

This clone was seen just once. V is TRBV4-1 and J is TRBJ2-5; D remains unclear. Germline CDR1 MGHRA, CDR2 YSYEKL. The CDR3 has 15 residues. V was cut by 1 base and J by 4 bases, with 13 bases left in between. CDR3 sequence reads: CASSQVASPGETQYF. In DNA, the CDR3 is TGCGCCAGCAGCCAAGTGGCGTCGCCCGGAGAGACCCAGTACTTC.

The V and J genes are TRBV7-9 and TRBJ2-5, with TRBD2 matching 7 bases. Germline trimming cut 4 bases from V and 5 bases from J; bases unmatched to any gene: 22. This CDR3 has 19 amino acids. Germline-derived CDR1 and CDR2 are SEHNR and FQNEAQ (reference sequence). The CDR3 loop is CASSSPTGGGFNIRETQYF. Written as DNA, the CDR3 is TGTGCCAGCAGCTCCCCTACTGGGGGGGGGTTTAATATTCGGGAGACCCAGTACTTC.

V gene TRBV7-8 combines with J gene TRBJ1-2; no firm D call. CDR3 size: 13 residues. V was shortened by 0 bases and J by 6 bases, with 8 bases between the two germline ends. CDR1 and CDR2 (germline): SGHVS, FQNEAQ. The CDR3 sequence is CASSLASGDGYTF. In DNA, the CDR3 is TGTGCCAGCAGCTTAGCGTCCGGGGATGGCTACACCTTC.

This clone was found a few times. The chain combines TRBV11-2 with TRBJ1-1; a possible D gene is TRBD1 (5 bases). This CDR3 is built from 15 residues. Germline V gene data show CDR1 as SGHAT and CDR2 as FQNNGV. V lost 0 bases, J lost 4 bases, and 12 bases lay in between. The CDR3, as DNA: TGTGCCAGCAGCTTAGATGCTGGGGCTATCACTGAAGCTTTCTTT. Protein product: CASSLDAGAITEAFF.

The chain couples TRBV7-6 to TRBJ1-4; no definite D call. CDR3 length: 14 amino acids. In germline, CDR1 is SGHVS, CDR2 FNYEAQ. Trimming shortened V by 1 base and J by 4 bases, and 7 bases separated the two germline ends. For the CDR3, the DNA is TGTGCCAGCAGCTTAGACTTCAATAATGAAAAACTGTTTTTT. Its translation is CASSLDFNNEKLFF.

This rearrangement joins TRBV4-1 to TRBJ1-2; D call uncertain. V was shortened by 0 bases and J by 5 bases, with 10 bases between the two germline ends. CDR1 and CDR2 from the germline V gene are MGHRA and YSYEKL. The CDR3 is 14 amino acids. CDR3 sequence reads: CASSQDDAVYGYTF. The CDR3 nucleotides are TGCGCCAGCAGCCAAGATGACGCTGTGTATGGCTACACCTTC.

Details on this clone: This may come from a read error, since a much larger clone is one base off. The V and J genes are TRBV28 and TRBJ1-5; D is undetermined. This CDR3 has 11 amino acids. The V gene's germline CDR1 is MDHEN and CDR2 SYDVKM. Trimming removed 3 bases at V and 5 bases at J, with 2 bases between. CDR3 protein: CASSLDQPQHF. CDR3 coding DNA: TGTGCCAGCAGTTTGGATCAGCCCCAGCATTTT.

V and J are TRBV13 and TRBJ1-4, with D possibly being TRBD1 (6 bases). The CDR3 sequence is 15 residues long. Deletions cut 2 bases from V and 7 bases from J, with 14 bases between. Germline V gene data show CDR1 as PRHDT and CDR2 as FYEKMQ (reference sequence). The CDR3 DNA is TGTGCCAGCAGCTTAAGGGGGACGGAAGGTGAAAAACTGTTTTTT. It translates to CASSLRGTEGEKLFF.

This clone was seen a few times. This chain uses TRBV5-6 with TRBJ1-1; 7 nucleotides agree with TRBD1. Per germline, CDR1 SGHDT and CDR2 YYEEEE. The junction had 3 bases not matched to a gene; V was cut back by 5 bases and J by 2 bases. The CDR3 is 13 amino acids. The CDR3 here is CASSDRVNTEAFF. In DNA, the CDR3 is TGTGCCAGCAGTGACAGGGTAAACACTGAAGCTTTCTTT. The full variable domain, with the rest looked up from reference TRBV5-6 and TRBJ1-1, is DAGVTQSPTHLIKTRGQQVTLRCSPKSGHDTVSWYQQALGQGPQFIFQYYEEEERQRGNFPDRFSGHQFPNYSSELNVNALLLGDSALYLCASSDRVNTEAFFGQGTRLTVV.

The rearrangement links TRBV6-5 to TRBJ1-1, with 7 positions matching TRBD1. In germline, CDR1 is MNHEY, CDR2 SVGAGI. The CDR3 is 16 amino acids. Germline trimming cut 4 bases from V and 0 bases from J; bases unmatched to any gene: 8. CDR3: CASSWDSSNMNTEAFF. The CDR3 nucleotides are TGTGCCAGCAGTTGGGACAGCTCAAACATGAACACTGAAGCTTTCTTT.

V and J are TRBV5-1 and TRBJ2-3; no definite D call. The V and J ends lost 2 bases and 2 bases respectively, with 12 bases between them. The CDR3 runs 15 residues. Germline loops: CDR1 SGHRS, CDR2 YFSETQ. CDR3 residues: CASSFRAATTDTQYF. The CDR3 region has the DNA TGCGCCAGCAGCTTCCGGGCAGCTACCACAGATACGCAGTATTTT.

The V and J genes are TRBV7-8 and TRBJ2-1, with TRBD1 identical over 8 bases. The germline gives CDR1 SGHVS, CDR2 FQNEAQ. This CDR3 comprises 16 residues. V trimming: 4 bases; J trimming: 5 bases; junction bases outside the gene matches: 10. The CDR3 protein is CASSSQDREVDNEQFF. The CDR3 bases are TGTGCCAGCAGCTCGCAGGACAGGGAGGTAGACAATGAGCAGTTCTTC.

The CDR3 DNA sequence: TGTGCCAGCAGCGCCGAGGTGGGACAGGGGTGGGAGCAGTTCTTC. Residues: CASSAEVGQGWEQFF. This rearrangement joins TRBV9 to TRBJ2-1; 10 bases align to TRBD1. Trimming cost V 3 bases and J 10 bases; bases outside gene matches: 10. CDR1 and CDR2 from the germline V gene are SGDLS and YYNGEE. CDR3 size: 15 residues.

The chain uses TRBV27 and TRBJ2-7; no clear D. Between the trimmed V and J ends, which lost 5 bases and 3 bases, there was a span of 8 bases. The length of the CDR3 is 12 residues. Germline V lookup: CDR1 MNHEY, CDR2 SMNVEV (reference sequence). The CDR3 loop is CASSESDYEQYF. The CDR3 coding sequence is TGTGCCAGCAGTGAATCTGACTACGAGCAGTACTTC.

This chain links TRBV4-1 with TRBJ2-7; D remains unclear. Germline lookup yields CDR1 MGHRA and CDR2 YSYEKL. The CDR3 extends over 13 amino acids. V lost 1 base to trimming and J lost 0 bases, with 4 bases between them. CDR3 sequence reads: CASSQGDSYEQYF. In nucleotides, the CDR3 is TGCGCCAGCAGCCAAGGGGACTCCTACGAGCAGTACTTC.

The chain employs TRBV5-4 and TRBJ1-1; 7 nucleotides match TRBD1. This CDR3 comprises 13 residues. Germline V CDR1 and CDR2: SGHNT, YYREEE (reference sequence). V shed 6 bases, J shed 2 bases, and the junction held 4 bases outside the gene matches. CDR3 nucleotides: TGTGCCAGCACCTGGGACAGAAACACTGAAGCTTTCTTT. Its protein product is CASTWDRNTEAFF.

V gene TRBV30 combines with J gene TRBJ2-5; 11 nucleotides align to TRBD2. From germline, CDR1 is GTSNPN and CDR2 SVGIG (reference sequence). After removal of 2 bases from V and 1 base from J, the junction contained 3 bases not matched to a gene. The length of the CDR3 is 15 residues. The CDR3 DNA reads as TGTGCCTGGAGTCCCCTAGCGGGGGGCCAAGAGACCCAGTACTTC. Residues: CAWSPLAGGQETQYF.

J is TRBJ1-1 and V is TRBV19; TRBD1 might be the D (5 bases). Trimming pared 4 bases from V and 7 bases from J, leaving 13 bases between. Germline CDR1 and CDR2: LNHDA and SQIVND (reference sequence). The CDR3 is made up of 13 amino acids. CDR3 nucleotides: TGTGCCAGTAGTACCAGTGGGGGTCGTGAAGCTTTCTTT. Its translation is CASSTSGGREAFF.

The V gene is TRBV11-3, the J gene TRBJ2-3; the D is unclear. V was shortened by 3 bases and J by 0 bases, with 7 bases between the two germline ends. CDR3 size: 14 residues. Germline V gives CDR1 SGHNT, CDR2 YENEEA. The CDR3 region has the DNA TGTGCCAGCAGCTTGGACGGGAGCACAGATACGCAGTATTTT. Translating it yields CASSLDGSTDTQYF.

The V call is TRBV2, the J call TRBJ1-1; D uncertain. The V gene lost 6 bases and the J gene lost 11 bases, with 10 bases spanning the gap. This CDR3 spans 10 amino acids. Germline lookup yields CDR1 SNHLY and CDR2 FYNNEI. CDR3 nucleotides: TGTGCCAGCAGAGTGGGTTGGGCTTTCTTT. Residues: CASRVGWAFF.

V usage is TRBV28 and J usage is TRBJ2-7; D is undetermined. Germline lookup yields CDR1 MDHEN and CDR2 SYDVKM. The CDR3 runs 12 residues. V lost 4 bases and J lost 9, with 13 bases in between. The CDR3 DNA sequence: TGTGCCAGCAGTTCCCCTTTTCGAAGGCAGTACTTC. It yields the protein CASSSPFRRQYF. Combining the CDR3 with reference TRBV28 and TRBJ2-7 gives the whole variable domain DVKVTQSSRYLVKRTGEKVFLECVQDMDHENMFWYRQDPGLGLRLIYFSYDVKMKEKGDIPEGYSVSREKKERFSLILESASTNQTSMYLCASSSPFRRQYFGPGTRLTVT.

This rearrangement joins TRBV2 to TRBJ1-1; 12 positions match TRBD1. The J segment lost 1 base and the V segment lost 2 bases, leaving 2 bases of the junction unmatched. There are 16 residues in the CDR3. The germline gives CDR1 SNHLY, CDR2 FYNNEI. CDR3 residues: CASSERGQGANTEAFF. Here the CDR3 DNA reads TGTGCCAGCAGTGAAAGGGGACAGGGGGCGAACACTGAAGCTTTCTTT.

This chain connects TRBV7-9 to TRBJ2-4, with D possibly being TRBD2 (6 bases). Germline CDR1 SEHNR, CDR2 FQNEAQ (reference sequence). The CDR3 is made up of 15 amino acids. Between the trimmed V and J ends, which lost 1 base and 7 bases, there was a span of 14 bases. This chain's CDR3 is CASSLGSSAGNIQYF. DNA of the CDR3: TGTGCCAGCAGCTTAGGATCTAGCGCGGGTAACATTCAGTACTTC.

V is TRBV4-1 and J is TRBJ2-1, with unresolved D. Per the germline V gene, CDR1 is MGHRA and CDR2 is YSYEKL. V was shortened by 1 base and J by 9 bases, with 10 bases between the two germline ends. The CDR3 contains 13 residues. The CDR3 DNA reads as TGCGCCAGCAGCCAAGTAATAGCTCGTGAGCAGTTCTTC. This encodes CASSQVIAREQFF.

The chain couples TRBV15 to TRBJ1-2; D is perhaps TRBD1 (5 bases). The CDR3 runs to 17 residues. V lost 0 bases and J 1 base, leaving 15 bases between the germline ends. Germline assignment: CDR1 LNHNV and CDR2 YYDKDF (reference sequence). The CDR3 here is CATSRDTSGRDNYGYTF. DNA of the CDR3: TGTGCCACCAGCAGAGACACGAGTGGCAGGGATAACTATGGCTACACCTTC. The full variable domain, with the rest looked up from reference TRBV15 and TRBJ1-2, is DAMVIQNPRYQVTQFGKPVTLSCSQTLNHNVMYWYQQKSSQAPKLLFHYYDKDFNNEADTPDNFQSRRPNTSFCFLDIRSPGLGDTAMYLCATSRDTSGRDNYGYTFGSGTRLTVV.

A few counts support this clone. The chain carries TRBV19 and TRBJ2-3; D remains ambiguous. Per the germline V gene, CDR1 is LNHDA and CDR2 is SQIVND (reference sequence). The V and J ends lost 1 base and 6 bases respectively, with 5 bases between them. This CDR3 comprises 12 residues. The CDR3 bases are TGTGCCAGTAGTATAGGGGTGGATACGCAGTATTTT. It specifies CASSIGVDTQYF.

CDR3 sequence reads: CASSRGGLSGANVLTF. CDR3 bases: TGTGCCAGCAGCCGCGGGGGACTTTCTGGGGCCAACGTCCTGACTTTC. The V call is TRBV7-9, the J call TRBJ2-6, with 7 bases matching TRBD2. The CDR3 extends over 16 amino acids. The V gene's germline CDR1 is SEHNR and CDR2 FQNEAQ (reference sequence). After removal of 5 bases from V and 1 base from J, the junction contained 5 bases not matched to a gene.

V and J are TRBV5-5 and TRBJ1-1; D is possibly TRBD1 (6 bases). V gave up 1 base and J gave up 2 bases, with 9 bases separating them. The CDR3 consists of 14 residues. Per germline, CDR1 SGHKS and CDR2 YYEKEE (reference sequence). CDR3 nucleotides: TGTGCCAGCAGCTTGCGGGGGCAAAACACTGAAGCTTTCTTT. Translating gives CASSLRGQNTEAFF.

The V gene is TRBV19, the J gene TRBJ1-1; D is uncertain. Germline loops: CDR1 LNHDA, CDR2 SQIVND (reference sequence). The V and J ends lost 5 bases and 1 base respectively, with 8 bases between them. The CDR3 runs 13 residues. This CDR3 is CASSVSPNTEAFF. DNA for the CDR3: TGTGCCAGTAGTGTCAGCCCGAACACTGAAGCTTTCTTT.

This clone was found a few times. The chain recombines TRBV6-5 with TRBJ1-4; 7 nucleotides match TRBD1. V lost 6 bases to trimming and J lost 6 bases; unmatched junction nucleotides: 10. The germline V gene has CDR1 MNHEY and CDR2 SVGAGI. This CDR3 spans 15 amino acids. The CDR3, as DNA: TGTGCCAGCAGATCTACAGGGGCGGTGGATGAAAAACTGTTTTTT. This codes for CASRSTGAVDEKLFF.